Each of the 10 T cell receptor beta chains below was sequenced from the same sample in a study of T cells in localized non-small cell lung cancer. Sequencing was performed with immunoSEQ multiplex PCR; in TCRdb, only in-frame clones are kept and a portion is missing. The sample shows 86,000 or so clones, approximately 84% of them seen only once. The specimen comprised peripheral blood, sampled before any cancer treatment. Source of these receptors: a man aged 35 to 70 with stage I lung adenocarcinoma.

The chain carries TRBV5-8 and TRBJ2-4; D is unresolved. Trimming left V 4 bases short and J 0 bases short, with 11 bases between. The germline gives CDR1 SGHTS, CDR2 YDEGEE. The length of the CDR3 is 15 residues. The CDR3 nucleotides are TGTGCCAGCAGCCTGGAGACGGTAGCCAAAAACATTCAGTACTTC. Translating it yields CASSLETVAKNIQYF.

This clone was picked up one time. The chain joins TRBV21-1 to TRBJ1-5; no check of the table's D call, TRBD1, against the DNA was made. TRBV21-1 is given as a pseudogene. The CDR3 spans 14 residues. CDR3 amino acids: CASSKAGQISPQHF. CDR3 bases: TGTGCCAGCAGCAAAGCGGGACAGATCAGCCCCCAGCATTTT.

This chain connects TRBV29-1 to TRBJ2-7, with D perhaps given as TRBD1 or TRBD2 (5 bases each). This CDR3 spans 13 amino acids. Deletions cut 3 bases from V and 5 bases from J, with 14 bases between. The germline V gene encodes CDR1 SQVTM and CDR2 ANQGSEA. Written as DNA, the CDR3 is TGCAGCGTTGAGGGGACGGTCGGCGACGAGCAGTACTTC. Residues: CSVEGTVGDEQYF.

The chain has TRBV7-2 and TRBJ2-5, with D possibly matching TRBD1 (6 bases). The V gene lost 0 bases and the J gene lost 2 bases, with 16 bases spanning the gap. Germline-derived CDR1 and CDR2 are SGHTA and FQGNSA. The CDR3 contains 17 residues. The CDR3 nucleotides are TGTGCCAGCAGCTTAGCACAGGGTGGTTGGGGACAAGAGACCCAGTACTTC. Residues: CASSLAQGGWGQETQYF.

This sequence joins TRBV28 and TRBJ2-1, with 11 positions matching TRBD2. Trimming took 7 bases from V and 9 from J; bases not matched to a gene: 11. Germline V CDR1 and CDR2: MDHEN, SYDVKM. The CDR3 has 15 residues. CDR3 DNA: TGTGCCAGCAATAAACTAGCGGGAGAAGGTGCTGAGCAGTTCTTC. Its protein product is CASNKLAGEGAEQFF.

Of note for this clone: Lacking the conserved final phenylalanine or tryptophan, this CDR3 likely reflects a read error. Because the CDR3's place on the DNA is in doubt, the DNA is left out and the CDR3 is given as listed by TCRdb. The rearrangement links TRBV30 to TRBJ1-1. The germline V gene has CDR1 GTSNPN and CDR2 SVGIG (reference sequence). The CDR3 comprises 12 residues, both ends counted. The CDR3 is CATQHPNRGDFY.

The chain couples TRBV5-6 to TRBJ2-3; 7 positions agree with TRBD2. The CDR3 totals 15 residues. J was trimmed by 6 bases and V by 3 bases; bases with no gene match: 10. Germline V CDR1 and CDR2: SGHDT, YYEEEE. DNA for the CDR3: TGTGCCAGCAGCTATCAAGCGGGGAGGCCTGATACGCAGTATTTT. Amino acids: CASSYQAGRPDTQYF.

The chain employs TRBV9 and TRBJ2-7, with D unclear. The CDR3 totals 14 residues. The V gene lost 0 bases and the J gene lost 1 base, with 8 bases spanning the gap. Germline CDR1 is SGDLS and CDR2 is YYNGEE. For the CDR3, the DNA is TGTGCCAGCAGCGTAGGTCACCGTTCCTACGAGCAGTACTTC. This codes for CASSVGHRSYEQYF. The full variable domain, completed using reference TRBV9 and TRBJ2-7, is DSGVTQTPKHLITATGQRVTLRCSPRSGDLSVYWYQQSLDQGLQFLIQYYNGEERAKGNILERFSAQQFPDLHSELNLSSLELGDSALYFCASSVGHRSYEQYFGPGTRLTVT.

The chain has TRBV28 and TRBJ2-2; possible D gene TRBD2, 7 bases. V was pared by 6 bases and J by 6 bases, with 11 bases between. Germline V gene lookup returns CDR1 MDHEN and CDR2 SYDVKM. The CDR3 is 13 residues long. The CDR3 coding sequence is TGTGCCAGCAGACTGGGGGGGCCCGGGGAGCTGTTTTTT. It translates to CASRLGGPGELFF. Together with reference TRBV28 and TRBJ2-2, the CDR3 gives the full variable domain: DVKVTQSSRYLVKRTGEKVFLECVQDMDHENMFWYRQDPGLGLRLIYFSYDVKMKEKGDIPEGYSVSREKKERFSLILESASTNQTSMYLCASRLGGPGELFFGEGSRLTVL.

This chain uses TRBV7-2 with TRBJ2-2; TRBD2 matches 12 bases. The CDR3 is made up of 16 amino acids. V lost 4 bases and J lost 7; bases outside the gene matches: 7. The V gene's germline CDR1 is SGHTA and CDR2 FQGNSA. CDR3 loop: CASSSLAGGLGGELFF. In DNA, the CDR3 is TGTGCCAGCAGCTCCCTAGCGGGGGGGCTTGGCGGGGAGCTGTTTTTT.